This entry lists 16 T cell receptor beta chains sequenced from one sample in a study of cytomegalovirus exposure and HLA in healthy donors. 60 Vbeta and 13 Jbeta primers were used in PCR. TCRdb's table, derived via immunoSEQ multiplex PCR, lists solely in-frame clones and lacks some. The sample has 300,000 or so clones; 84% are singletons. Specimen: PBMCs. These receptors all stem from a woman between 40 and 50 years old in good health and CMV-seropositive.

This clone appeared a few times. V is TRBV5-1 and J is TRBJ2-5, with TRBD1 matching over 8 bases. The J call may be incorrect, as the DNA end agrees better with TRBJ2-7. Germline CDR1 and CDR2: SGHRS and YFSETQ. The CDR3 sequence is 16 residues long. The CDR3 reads CASSLATGAYSYEQYF. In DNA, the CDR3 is TGCGCCAGCAGCTTGGCGACAGGGGCTTACTCCTACGAGCAGTACTTC.

The CDR3 protein is CASSTRTSGANTGELFF. CDR3 in DNA: TGTGCCAGCAGCACCCGGACTAGCGGAGCGAACACCGGGGAGCTGTTTTTT. The chain employs TRBV4-2 and TRBJ2-2; 10 nucleotides match TRBD2. With 5 bases clipped from V and 0 bases from J, the junction kept 6 bases outside the gene matches. Germline CDR1 and CDR2: LGHNA and YNFKEQ. The CDR3 spans 17 residues.

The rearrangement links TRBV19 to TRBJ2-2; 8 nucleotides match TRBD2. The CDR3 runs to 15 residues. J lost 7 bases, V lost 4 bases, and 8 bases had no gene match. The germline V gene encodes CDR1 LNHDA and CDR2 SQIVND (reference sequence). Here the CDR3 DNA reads TGTGCCAGTAGTAGGGGAGCGGGAGTCGGCGGGGAGCTGTTTTTT. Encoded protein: CASSRGAGVGGELFF.

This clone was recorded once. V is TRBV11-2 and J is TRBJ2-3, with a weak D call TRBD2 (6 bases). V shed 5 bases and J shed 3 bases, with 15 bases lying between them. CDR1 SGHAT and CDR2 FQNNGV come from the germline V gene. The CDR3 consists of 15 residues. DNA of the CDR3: TGTGCCAGCAGCCCAATCGCGGGAAAGACAGATACGCAGTATTTT. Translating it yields CASSPIAGKTDTQYF.

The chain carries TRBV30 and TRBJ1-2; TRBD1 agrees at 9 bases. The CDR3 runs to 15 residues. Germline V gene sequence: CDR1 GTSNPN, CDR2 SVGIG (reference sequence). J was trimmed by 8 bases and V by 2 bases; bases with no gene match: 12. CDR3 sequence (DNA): TGTGCCTGGAGTCACCTACCGGGACAGGGAGGGGGCTACACCTTC. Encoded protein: CAWSHLPGQGGGYTF.

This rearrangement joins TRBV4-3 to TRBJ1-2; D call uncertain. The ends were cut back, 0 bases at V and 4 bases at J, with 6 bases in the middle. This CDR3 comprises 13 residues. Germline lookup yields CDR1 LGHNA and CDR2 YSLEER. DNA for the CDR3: TGCGCCAGCAGCCAAGATCCCAGCTATGGCTACACCTTC. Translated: CASSQDPSYGYTF.

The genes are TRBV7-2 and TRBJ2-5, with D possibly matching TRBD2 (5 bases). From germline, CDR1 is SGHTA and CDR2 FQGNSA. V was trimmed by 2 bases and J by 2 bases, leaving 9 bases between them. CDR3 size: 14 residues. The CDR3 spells CASSLLSGQETQYF. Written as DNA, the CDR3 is TGTGCCAGCAGCTTATTGTCGGGGCAAGAGACCCAGTACTTC.

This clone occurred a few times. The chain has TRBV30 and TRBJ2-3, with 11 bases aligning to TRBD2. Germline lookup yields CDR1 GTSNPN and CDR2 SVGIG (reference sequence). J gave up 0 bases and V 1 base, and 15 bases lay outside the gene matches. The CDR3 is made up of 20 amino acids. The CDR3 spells CAWSGGSGRAGIGSTDTQYF. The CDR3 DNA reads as TGTGCCTGGAGTGGGGGTAGCGGGAGGGCCGGAATCGGGAGCACAGATACGCAGTATTTT.

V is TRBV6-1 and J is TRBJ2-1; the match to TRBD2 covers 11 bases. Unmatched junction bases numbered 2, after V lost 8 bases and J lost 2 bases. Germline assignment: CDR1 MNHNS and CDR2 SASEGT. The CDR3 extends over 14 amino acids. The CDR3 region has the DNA TGTGCCAGCTCTAGCGGGAGGACCTACAATGAGCAGTTCTTC. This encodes CASSSGRTYNEQFF.

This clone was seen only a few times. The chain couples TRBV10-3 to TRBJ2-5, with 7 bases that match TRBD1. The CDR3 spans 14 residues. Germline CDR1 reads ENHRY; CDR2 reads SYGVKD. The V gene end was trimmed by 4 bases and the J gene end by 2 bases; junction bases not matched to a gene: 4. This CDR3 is CAISGTGNQETQYF. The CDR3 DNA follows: TGTGCCATCAGTGGGACAGGAAATCAAGAGACCCAGTACTTC.

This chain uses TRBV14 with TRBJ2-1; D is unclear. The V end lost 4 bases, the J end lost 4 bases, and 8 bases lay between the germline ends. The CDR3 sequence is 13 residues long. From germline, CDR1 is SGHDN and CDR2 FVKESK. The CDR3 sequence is CASSPLGYNEQFF. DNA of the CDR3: TGTGCCAGCAGCCCCCTCGGTTACAATGAGCAGTTCTTC.

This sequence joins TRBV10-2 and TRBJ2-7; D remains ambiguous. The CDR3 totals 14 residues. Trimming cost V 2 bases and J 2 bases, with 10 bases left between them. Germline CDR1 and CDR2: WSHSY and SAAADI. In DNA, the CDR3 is TGCGCCAGCAGTGAGACAGCCATCCCCTACGAGCAGTACTTC. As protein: CASSETAIPYEQYF.

The CDR3 DNA sequence: TGTGCCTGGGCCCAGGTAGGGGAGCCCCAGCATTTT. The encoded protein is CAWAQVGEPQHF. The V call is TRBV30, the J call TRBJ1-5, with a possible D match to TRBD1 (5 bases). Germline loops: CDR1 GTSNPN, CDR2 SVGIG (reference sequence). The CDR3 has 12 residues. Trimming cost V 5 bases and J 8 bases, with 13 bases left between them. Drawing the rest from reference TRBV30 and TRBJ1-5, the complete variable domain is SQTIHQWPATLVQPVGSPLSLECTVEGTSNPNLYWYRQAAGRGLQLLFYSVGIGQISSEVPQNLSASRPQDRQFILSSKKLLLSDSGFYLCAWAQVGEPQHFGDGTRLSIL.

CDR3: CASHLGEGRGEQFF. The CDR3 DNA sequence: TGTGCCAGCCACCTAGGGGAGGGCAGAGGGGAGCAGTTCTTC. The chain has TRBV2 and TRBJ2-1; 7 bases align to TRBD2. The CDR3 consists of 14 residues. Per germline, CDR1 SNHLY and CDR2 FYNNEI. With V trimmed by 8 bases and J by 10 bases, 14 bases remained unmatched.

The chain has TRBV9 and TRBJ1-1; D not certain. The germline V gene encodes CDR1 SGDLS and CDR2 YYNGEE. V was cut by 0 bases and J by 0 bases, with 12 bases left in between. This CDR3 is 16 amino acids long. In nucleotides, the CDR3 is TGTGCCAGCAGCGTAGTCCCCGACTTGATGAACACTGAAGCTTTCTTT. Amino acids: CASSVVPDLMNTEAFF.

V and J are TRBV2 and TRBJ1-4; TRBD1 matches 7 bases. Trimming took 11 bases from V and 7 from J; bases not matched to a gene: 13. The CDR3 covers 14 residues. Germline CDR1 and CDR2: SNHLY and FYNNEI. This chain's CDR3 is CACYRGHGREKLFF. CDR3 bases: TGTGCCTGTTATAGGGGGCATGGTCGTGAAAAACTGTTTTTT. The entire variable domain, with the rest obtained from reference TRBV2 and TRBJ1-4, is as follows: EPEVTQTPSHQVTQMGQEVILRCVPISNHLYFYWYRQILGQKVEFLVSFYNNEISEKSEIFDDQFSVERPDGSNFTLKIRSTKLEDSAMYFCACYRGHGREKLFFGSGTQLSVL.